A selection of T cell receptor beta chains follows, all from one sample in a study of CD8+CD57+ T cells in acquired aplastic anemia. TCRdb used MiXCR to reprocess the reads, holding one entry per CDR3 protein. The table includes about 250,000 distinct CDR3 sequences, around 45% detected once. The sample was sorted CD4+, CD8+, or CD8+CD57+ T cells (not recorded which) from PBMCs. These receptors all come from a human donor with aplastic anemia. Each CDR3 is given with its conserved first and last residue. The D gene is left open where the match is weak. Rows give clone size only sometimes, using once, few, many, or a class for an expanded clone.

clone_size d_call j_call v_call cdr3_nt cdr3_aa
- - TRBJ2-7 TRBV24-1 TGTGACAGCATCTCGACGGACAGTGTGACCCACGAGCAGTACTTC CDSISTDSVTHEQYF
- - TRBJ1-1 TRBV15 TGTGCCACCAGCAGAGATTTGGAGGATACTGAAGCTTTCTTT CATSRDLEDTEAFF
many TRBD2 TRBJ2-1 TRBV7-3 TGTGCCAGCAGCTTAATGGGGACTAGCGGTCTCAATGAGCAGTTCTTC CASSLMGTSGLNEQFF
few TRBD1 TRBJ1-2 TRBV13 TGTGCCAGCAGCCTAGGACCGGACAGGGGGAAACTTTATGGCTACACCTTC CASSLGPDRGKLYGYTF
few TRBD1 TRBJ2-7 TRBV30 TGTGCCTGGACAGGGGGAGACGAGCAGTACTTC CAWTGGDEQYF
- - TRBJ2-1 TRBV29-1 TGCAGCGTGGGTCGTCGCGGGCGGGGTGAGCAGTTCTTC CSVGRRGRGEQFF
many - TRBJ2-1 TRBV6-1 TGTGCCAGCAGTCCCCCCGGGAATGAGCAGTTCTTC CASSPPGNEQFF
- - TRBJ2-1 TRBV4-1 TGCGCCAGCAGCCAAGATCTAGGCCGCGGCAATGAGCAGTTCTTC CASSQDLGRGNEQFF
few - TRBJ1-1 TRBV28 TGTGCCAGCAGTTTATTGACAGGTTCTGAAGCTTTCTTT CASSLLTGSEAFF
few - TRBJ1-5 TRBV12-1 TGTGCCACGGGGGGGAGGCAAAGGTTTAGGATTCCATCAGCCCCCCAGCATTTT CATGGRQRFRIPSAPQHF
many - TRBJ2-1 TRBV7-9 TGTGCCAGCAGCTCATCCCAGGACGATGAGCAGTTCTTC CASSSSQDDEQFF
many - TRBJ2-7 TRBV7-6 TGTGCCAGCAGCACTCTCACAGGTTACTACGAGCAGTACTTC CASSTLTGYYEQYF
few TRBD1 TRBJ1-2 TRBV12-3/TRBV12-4 TGTGCCACCAGTGAAGGACAGGATAACTACGGCTACACCTTC CATSEGQDNYGYTF
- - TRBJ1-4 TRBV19 TGTGCCACCTCCAGGGGCGTAAGGGATGAAAAACTGTTTTTT CATSRGVRDEKLFF
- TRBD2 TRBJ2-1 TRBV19 TGTGCCAGTAGTACGAGACTAGCGGGACACAATGAGCAGTTCTTC CASSTRLAGHNEQFF
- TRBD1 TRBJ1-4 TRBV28 TGTGCCAGCATCAACAGGGGGGAAGAAAAACTGTTTTTT CASINRGEEKLFF
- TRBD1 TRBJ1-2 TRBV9 TGTGCCAGCAGGGGACAGGGGGCTAACTATGGCTACACCTTC CASRGQGANYGYTF
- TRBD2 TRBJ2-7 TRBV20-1 TGCAGTGCTAGCGAGGGGACTAGCGGGAATCCGTACTTC CSASEGTSGNPYF
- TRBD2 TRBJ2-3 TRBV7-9 TGTGCCAGCTCGAGGGCGGGGGAGAGCACAGATACGCAGTATTTT CASSRAGESTDTQYF
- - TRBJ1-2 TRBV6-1 TGTGCCAGCGGTGGGGGACTGGGAGGGGATGGCTACACCTTC CASGGGLGGDGYTF
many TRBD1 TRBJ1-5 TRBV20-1 TGCAGTGCCACAGCCGCCGGGACAGGGGATTGGCGCAATCAGCCCCAGCATTTT CSATAAGTGDWRNQPQHF
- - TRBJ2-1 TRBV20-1 TGCAGTGCTAGAGGTGCTTTGGTGAGCTCCTACGATGAGCAGTTCTTC CSARGALVSSYDEQFF
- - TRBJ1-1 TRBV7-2 TGTGCCAGCAGCTTAGGAGGACCGACAGTAGAAGCTTTCTTT CASSLGGPTVEAFF
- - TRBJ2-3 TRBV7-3 TGTGCCAGCAGCGCCACAGGGGGGGGAGAGGGCACAGATACGCAGTATTTT CASSATGGGEGTDTQYF
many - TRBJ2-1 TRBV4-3 TGCGCCAGCAGCCAAGGCGGGGTATACAATGAGCAGTTCTTC CASSQGGVYNEQFF
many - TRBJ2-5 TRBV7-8 TGTGCCAGCAGCTTATCAGGACTACCATACCAAGAGACCCAGTACTTC CASSLSGLPYQETQYF
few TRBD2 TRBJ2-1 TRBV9 TGTGCCAGCAGCCCGCCGCGGGGGGGCTCCTACAATGAGCAGTTCTTC CASSPPRGGSYNEQFF
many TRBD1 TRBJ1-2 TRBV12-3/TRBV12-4 TGTGCCAGCAGGGACAGGGTGTCTGGCTACACCTTC CASRDRVSGYTF
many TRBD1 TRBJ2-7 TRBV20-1 TGCAGTGCTAGAGATCTCTACAGGGGGCGGGGCGAGCAGTACTTC CSARDLYRGRGEQYF
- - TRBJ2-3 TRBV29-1 TGCAGCCCACAAATCGGACCAGGAGGGGGCACAGATACGCAGTATTTT CSPQIGPGGGTDTQYF
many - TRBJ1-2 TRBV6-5 TGTGCCAGCTCCCCCCCATGGGGGAATGGCTACACCTTC CASSPPWGNGYTF
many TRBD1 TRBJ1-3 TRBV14 TGTGCCAGCAGCCAGATCGGGACAGGGTTGAACACCATATATTTT CASSQIGTGLNTIYF
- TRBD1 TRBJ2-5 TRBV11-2 TGTGCCAGCAGCCATGACAGGGCGGGAGAGACCCAGTACTTC CASSHDRAGETQYF
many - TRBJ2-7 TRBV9 TGTGCCAGCAGCGTAGCTCTGCGGACGTATCCTACTTCGGTCGAGCAGTACTTC CASSVALRTYPTSVEQYF
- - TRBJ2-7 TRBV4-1 TGCGCCACCGGGCCAGAAATCGGCGAGCAGTACTTC CATGPEIGEQYF
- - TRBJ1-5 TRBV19 TGTGCCAGTACCCCGGACGGATATCAGCCCCAGCATTTT CASTPDGYQPQHF
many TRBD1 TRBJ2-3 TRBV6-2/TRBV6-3 TGTGCCAGCAGCCCCGACAGGGGGCAGGCAGATACGCAGTATTTT CASSPDRGQADTQYF
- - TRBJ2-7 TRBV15 TGTGCCACCAGCAGAGACTACGGCGGATCCACCTACGGGCAGTACTTC CATSRDYGGSTYGQYF
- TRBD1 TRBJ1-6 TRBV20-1 TGCAGCGCTGCGACAGGGGGTAATTCACCCCTCCACTTT CSAATGGNSPLHF
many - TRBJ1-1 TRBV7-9 TGTGCCAGCAGCTTTAAGGAAGAGAACACTGAAGCTTTCTTT CASSFKEENTEAFF
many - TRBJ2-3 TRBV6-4 TGTGCCAGCAGTGAACAAGCGGGTAGCACAGATACGCAGTATTTT CASSEQAGSTDTQYF
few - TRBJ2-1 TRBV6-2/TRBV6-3 TGTGCCAGCAGCTCCGACGGGCCGGCCTACAATGAGCAGTTCTTC CASSSDGPAYNEQFF
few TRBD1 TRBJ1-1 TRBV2 TGTGCCAGCAGTGGGACAGGGGCTTTCTTT CASSGTGAFF
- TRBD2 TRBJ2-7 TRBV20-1 TGCAGTGCTAGAGGTGTACCGGGGGAGGGTCTTTTCGACGAGCAGTACTTC CSARGVPGEGLFDEQYF
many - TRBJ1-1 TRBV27 TGTGCCAGCATTCGGAACACTGAAGCTTTCTTT CASIRNTEAFF